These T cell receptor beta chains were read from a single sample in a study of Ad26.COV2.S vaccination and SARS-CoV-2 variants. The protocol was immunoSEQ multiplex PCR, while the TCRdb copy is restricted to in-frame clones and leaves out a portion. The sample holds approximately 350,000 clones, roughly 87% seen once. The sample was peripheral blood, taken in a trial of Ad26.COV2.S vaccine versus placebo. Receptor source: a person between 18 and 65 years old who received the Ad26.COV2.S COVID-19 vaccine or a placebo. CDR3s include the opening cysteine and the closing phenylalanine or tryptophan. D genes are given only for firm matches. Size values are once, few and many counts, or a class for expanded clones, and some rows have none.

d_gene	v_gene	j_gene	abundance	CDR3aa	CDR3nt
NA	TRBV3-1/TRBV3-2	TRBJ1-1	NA	CASSPRGGGGTEAFF	TGTGCCAGCAGCCCCCGGGGAGGGGGTGGCACTGAAGCTTTCTTT
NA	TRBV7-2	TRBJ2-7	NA	CASSLGATTGVYEQYF	TGTGCCAGCAGCCTTGGTGCGACCACGGGTGTCTACGAGCAGTACTTC
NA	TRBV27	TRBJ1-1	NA	CASSLGRFTEAFF	TGTGCCAGCAGTTTAGGCAGGTTCACTGAAGCTTTCTTT
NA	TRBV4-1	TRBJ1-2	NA	CASSPRTEPYGYTF	TGCGCCAGCAGCCCCAGGACAGAGCCCTATGGCTACACCTTC
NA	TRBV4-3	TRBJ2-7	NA	CASSQDRGGDSYEQYF	TGCGCCAGCAGCCAAGATCGAGGCGGAGACTCCTACGAGCAGTACTTC
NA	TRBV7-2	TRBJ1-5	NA	CASSLRFANQPQHF	TGTGCCAGCAGCTTAAGGTTCGCCAATCAGCCCCAGCATTTT
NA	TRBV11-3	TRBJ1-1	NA	CASSLNDREAFF	TGTGCCAGCAGCTTAAATGACAGGGAAGCTTTCTTT
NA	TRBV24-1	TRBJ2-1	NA	CATSSSDSSYNEQFF	TGTGCCACCAGTTCCAGCGACAGCTCCTACAATGAGCAGTTCTTC
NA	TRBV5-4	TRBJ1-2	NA	CASNYQGGYTF	TGTGCCAGCAACTATCAGGGTGGCTACACCTTC
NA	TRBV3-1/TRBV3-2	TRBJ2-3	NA	CASSQGQGGLFFTDTQYF	TGTGCCAGCAGCCAAGGTCAGGGGGGCCTGTTTTTCACAGATACGCAGTATTTT
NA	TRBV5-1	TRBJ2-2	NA	CASSLVKRAFTGELFF	TGCGCCAGCAGCTTGGTTAAAAGGGCCTTCACCGGGGAGCTGTTTTTT
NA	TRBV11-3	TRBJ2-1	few	CASSGRDTGSYNEQFF	TGTGCCAGCAGCGGGCGGGACACTGGTTCCTACAATGAGCAGTTCTTC
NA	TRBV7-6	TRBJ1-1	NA	CASSLSVGLGTEAFF	TGTGCCAGCAGCTTAAGTGTGGGATTAGGGACTGAAGCTTTCTTT
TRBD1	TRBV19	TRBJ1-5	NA	CASSIERSGQRFNQPQHF	TGTGCCAGTAGTATAGAAAGGTCGGGACAGAGATTCAATCAGCCCCAGCATTTT
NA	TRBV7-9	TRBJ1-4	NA	CASSPDGFNEKLFF	TGTGCCAGCAGCCCGGACGGATTTAATGAAAAACTGTTTTTT
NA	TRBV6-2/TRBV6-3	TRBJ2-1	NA	CASSYSGQGSNEQFF	TGTGCCAGCAGTTACTCGGGGCAGGGGAGCAATGAGCAGTTCTTC
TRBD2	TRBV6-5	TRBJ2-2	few	CASRVSGGGTGELFF	TGTGCCAGCAGGGTCAGCGGGGGCGGGACCGGGGAGCTGTTTTTT
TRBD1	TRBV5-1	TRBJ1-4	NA	CASSEETGDNEKLFF	TGCGCCAGCAGCGAGGAAACAGGGGATAATGAAAAACTGTTTTTT
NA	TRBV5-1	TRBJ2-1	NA	CASSLGDTIVNEQFF	TGCGCCAGCAGCTTGGGGGACACCATAGTCAATGAGCAGTTCTTC
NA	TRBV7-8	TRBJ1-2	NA	CASSLVWGEGNYGYTF	TGTGCCAGCAGCTTAGTATGGGGCGAGGGAAACTATGGCTACACCTTC
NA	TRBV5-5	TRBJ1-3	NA	CASSQDTASGNTIYF	TGTGCCAGCAGTCAGGACACTGCCTCTGGAAACACCATATATTTT
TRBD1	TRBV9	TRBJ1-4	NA	CASSPYDRGEKLFF	TGTGCCAGCAGCCCTTACGACAGGGGGGAAAAACTGTTTTTT
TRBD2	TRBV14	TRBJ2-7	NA	CASSPYGGGGLYEQYF	TGTGCCAGCAGCCCCTACGGTGGCGGGGGGCTCTACGAGCAGTACTTC
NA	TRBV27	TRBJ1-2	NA	CASRGAYGYTF	TGTGCCAGCCGGGGAGCCTATGGCTACACCTTC
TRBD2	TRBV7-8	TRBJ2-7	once	CASSLGSGGIGQYF	TGTGCCAGCAGCTTAGGGAGCGGGGGGATTGGGCAGTACTTC
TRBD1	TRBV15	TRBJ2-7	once	CATSRDFRDRGYEQYF	TGTGCCACCAGCAGAGATTTCCGAGACAGGGGATACGAGCAGTACTTC
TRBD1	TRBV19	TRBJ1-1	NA	CASRKTGFGTEAFF	TGTGCCAGTAGAAAGACAGGGTTTGGCACTGAAGCTTTCTTT
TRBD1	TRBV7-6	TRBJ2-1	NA	CASSSTGLYNEQFF	TGTGCCAGCAGCTCGACAGGGTTATACAATGAGCAGTTCTTC
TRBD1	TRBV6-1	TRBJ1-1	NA	CASSEPQGAITEAFF	TGTGCCAGCAGTGAACCCCAGGGGGCTATCACTGAAGCTTTCTTT
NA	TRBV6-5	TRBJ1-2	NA	CASISPAGDYGYTF	TGTGCCAGCATCTCCCCCGCGGGAGACTATGGCTACACCTTC